Here is one T cell receptor beta chain with its context. Its antigen is as yet unknown. The sample originates from a study of vaccination effects on CD4 cells after COVID-19. V was pared by 1 base and J by 7 bases, with 5 bases between. CDR1 is LGHDT, CDR2 YNNKEL, per germline (reference sequence). The CDR3 contains 12 residues. Measured with immunoSEQ multiplex PCR; TCRdb has only the in-frame clones, and not every one. The repertoire holds 30,000 or so clones, around 79% seen once, with roughly a tenth in the top ten. Ahead of sequencing, the ViraFEST assay grew antigen-specific CD4+ T cells using viral peptide pools. Isolating CD4+ T cells followed about 10 days of culture. Every participant took two doses of the BNT162b2 or mRNA-1273 vaccine. None of these healthy vaccinees had been infected with SARS-CoV-2 before vaccination.

This sequence originates from a human donor who received a COVID-19 vaccine. The chain uses TRBV3-1 (or the pseudogene TRBV3-2) and TRBJ1-5; D unresolved. The specimen comprised CD4+ T cells from PBMCs cultured with HCoV-NL63 spike peptides, sampled after COVID-19 vaccination. The CDR3: CASSQGWQPQHF. The DNA for the CDR3 is TGTGCCAGCAGCCAAGGCTGGCAGCCCCAGCATTTT.